A single sample gave rise to the 4 T cell receptor beta chains below, sequenced in a study of regulatory dendritic cells for organ transplantation. Using immunoSEQ multiplex PCR, the repertoire was profiled, and TCRdb retains in-frame clones only, with some absent. The sample shows tens of thousands of clones, around 84% of them seen only once. Sample: naive CD4+ T cells from blood. Subset indicated: CD45RA+ naive T cells. The receptors shown here come from a human donor in good health.

The chain recombines TRBV7-9 with TRBJ2-7; 9 nucleotides line up with TRBD1. This CDR3 has 15 amino acids. CDR1 is SEHNR and CDR2 is FQNEAQ in the germline V gene (reference sequence). Trimming at V came to 5 bases and at J to 5 bases, leaving 10 bases not matched to a gene. DNA of the CDR3: TGTGCCAGCAGCCTAGACAGGGGGATATCCCACGAGCAGTACTTC. Its translation: CASSLDRGISHEQYF.

The table lists this clone with a few counts. The chain combines TRBV2 with TRBJ1-1; no clear D. The CDR3 contains 10 residues. Germline-derived CDR1 and CDR2 are SNHLY and FYNNEI. The V end lost 3 bases, the J end lost 11 bases, and 7 bases lay between the germline ends. CDR3 sequence reads: CASSDVEAFF. The CDR3 coding sequence is TGTGCCAGCAGTGACGTAGAGGCTTTCTTT.

The chain uses TRBV19 and TRBJ2-2, with 10 bases fitting TRBD2. The germline CDR1 and CDR2 sequences are LNHDA and SQIVND (reference sequence). J lost 5 bases, V lost 6 bases, and 3 bases had no gene match. This CDR3 comprises 14 residues. The CDR3 nucleotides are TGTGCCAGTAGAGTAGCGGGGGGAACCGGGGAGCTGTTTTTT. Translation gives CASRVAGGTGELFF.

This clone was seen a single time. At one of its ends the junction is not consistent with the germline gene, which may arise from a read error. V is TRBV6-1 and J is TRBJ1-5, with no clear D. In germline, CDR1 is MNHNS, CDR2 SASEGT. The CDR3 length is 15 residues. The CDR3 DNA reads TGTGCCAGCAGTGAAGTCGGAGCTAGCTATCAGCCCCAGCATTTT. Its protein product is CASSEVGASYQPQHF.